The source of this TCR beta chain is a study of siplizumab effects on memory and regulatory T cells. Study conclusions and caveats: Whether the proliferating Tregs (from siplizumab cultures) were suppressive was not confirmed.

Germline lookup yields CDR1 MNHEY and CDR2 SMNVEV (reference sequence). The CDR3 is made up of 18 amino acids. The V and J ends lost 0 bases and 2 bases respectively, with 19 bases between them. Comments on this clone: Its antigen is as yet unknown.

The protocol was immunoSEQ multiplex PCR, while the TCRdb copy is restricted to in-frame clones and leaves out a portion. Seen here are tens of thousands of clones, around 93% observed once, and the top ten hold roughly 5%. The chain employs TRBV27 and TRBJ1-2; the D gene is possibly TRBD1 (5 bases). Sequenced: CD8+ T cells sorted from blood. This TCR came from a human donor in good health. The CDR3 is CASSLSAMGGDPNYGYTF. In DNA, the CDR3 is TGTGCCAGCAGTTTATCCGCCATGGGTGGGGACCCAAACTATGGCTACACCTTC.